Below, 19 T cell receptor beta chains from the same sample are listed, as sequenced in a study of blood T cell repertoires in COVID-19. Using immunoSEQ multiplex PCR, the repertoire was profiled, and TCRdb retains in-frame clones only, with some absent. The repertoire holds 70,000 to 95,000 clones, approximately 89% seen once, with less than 2.5% in the top ten. Material for sequencing was peripheral blood. These receptors came from a middle-aged man with acute or convalescent COVID-19.

This rearrangement joins TRBV19 to TRBJ2-3, with TRBD1 matching 10 bases. The CDR3 loop spans 15 amino acids. CDR1 LNHDA and CDR2 SQIVND come from the germline V gene (reference sequence). After removal of 4 bases from V and 2 bases from J, the junction contained 3 bases not matched to a gene. The CDR3 protein is CASSTGTGVTDTQYF. CDR3 bases: TGTGCCAGTAGTACCGGGACAGGGGTCACAGATACGCAGTATTTT. Full variable domain (outside the CDR3, taken from reference TRBV19 and TRBJ2-3): DGGITQSPKYLFRKEGQNVTLSCEQNLNHDAMYWYRQDPGQGLRLIYYSQIVNDFQKGDIAEGYSVSREKKESFPLTVTSAQKNPTAFYLCASSTGTGVTDTQYFGPGTRLTVL.

V usage is TRBV3-1 (or the pseudogene TRBV3-2) and J usage is TRBJ2-5; 9 bases line up with TRBD1. Trimming at V came to 1 base and at J to 5 bases, leaving 2 bases not matched to a gene. The germline V gene has CDR1 LGHDT and CDR2 YNNKEL (reference sequence). The CDR3 has 14 amino acids. The CDR3 nucleotides are TGTGCCAGCAGCCAAGCCGGGACAGGGGAGACCCAGTACTTC. Its translation is CASSQAGTGETQYF.

The J gene is TRBJ1-6, the V gene TRBV4-2; TRBD1 matches at 7 bases. V was pared by 1 base and J by 10 bases, with 10 bases of the junction left unmatched. There are 16 residues in the CDR3. In germline, CDR1 is LGHNA, CDR2 YNFKEQ. For the CDR3, the DNA is TGTGCCAGCAGCCAAGCCTACGACAGGGCCGGCTCACCCCTCCACTTT. Translation: CASSQAYDRAGSPLHF.

The V gene is TRBV5-1, the J gene TRBJ2-3, with 11 bases lining up with TRBD2. The V and J ends lost 7 bases and 8 bases, in that order; junction bases with no gene match: 6. The CDR3 has 13 amino acids. Germline loops: CDR1 SGHRS, CDR2 YFSETQ. The CDR3 here is CASASSGGPTQYF. Here the CDR3 DNA reads TGCGCCAGCGCCTCTAGCGGGGGGCCTACGCAGTATTTT.

A note on this clone: The sample contains more than one DNA sequence encoding this CDR3. The chain joins TRBV5-1 to TRBJ1-1; D remains unclear. CDR3 size: 13 residues. The V end was cut by 1 base, the J end by 1 base, with 5 bases between. Germline CDR1 is SGHRS and CDR2 is YFSETQ. In nucleotides, the CDR3 is TGCGCCAGCAGCTTGCCGGGGAACACTGAAGCTTTCTTT. This gives the protein CASSLPGNTEAFF.

V and J are TRBV6-1 and TRBJ2-5, with a tentative D call TRBD2 (5 bases). Trimming shortened V by 2 bases and J by 5 bases, and 12 bases separated the two germline ends. Germline values: CDR1 MNHNS, CDR2 SASEGT. This CDR3 has 14 residues. CDR3 sequence (DNA): TGTGCCAGCAGTGAAATGAGGGCCCCGGAGACCCAGTACTTC. Translating it yields CASSEMRAPETQYF.

This clone was found once. The chain links TRBV15 to TRBJ1-5, with a tentative D call TRBD1 (6 bases). The germline V gene encodes CDR1 LNHNV and CDR2 YYDKDF (reference sequence). Trimming left V 6 bases short and J 5 bases short, with 11 bases between. The length of the CDR3 is 13 residues. The CDR3 DNA reads TGTGCCACCAGGCTAAACAGGGATCAGCCCCAGCATTTT. Its protein is CATRLNRDQPQHF.

The chain has TRBV25-1 and TRBJ1-1, with D possibly matching TRBD1 (5 bases). In germline, CDR1 is MGHDK, CDR2 SYGVNS. CDR3 size: 12 residues. Trimming shortened V by 2 bases and J by 9 bases, and 10 bases separated the two germline ends. The CDR3 region is CASSERGHQAFF. CDR3 bases: TGTGCCAGCAGTGAAAGGGGTCATCAAGCTTTCTTT. Combining the CDR3 with reference TRBV25-1 and TRBJ1-1 gives the whole variable domain EADIYQTPRYLVIGTGKKITLECSQTMGHDKMYWYQQDPGMELHLIHYSYGVNSTEKGDLSSESTVSRIRTEHFPLTLESARPSHTSQYLCASSERGHQAFFGQGTRLTVV.

The chain couples TRBV28 to TRBJ2-6; 8 nucleotides agree with TRBD1. V trimming: 4 bases; J trimming: 2 bases; junction bases outside the gene matches: 10. In germline, CDR1 is MDHEN, CDR2 SYDVKM. This CDR3 is 18 amino acids long. CDR3 DNA: TGTGCCAGCAGTTCGACAGGGGAAGATTGGGCTGGGGCCAACGTCCTGACTTTC. As protein: CASSSTGEDWAGANVLTF.

This chain connects TRBV4-3 to TRBJ2-3; D remains ambiguous. The CDR3 totals 14 residues. Trimming shortened V by 0 bases and J by 4 bases, and 8 bases separated the two germline ends. Germline V gives CDR1 LGHNA, CDR2 YSLEER. The CDR3 here is CASSQDVRADTQYF. For the CDR3, the DNA is TGCGCCAGCAGCCAAGATGTTCGGGCAGATACGCAGTATTTT.

The gene calls are TRBV30 and TRBJ2-7, with TRBD2 matching over 8 bases. Germline-derived CDR1 and CDR2 are GTSNPN and SVGIG (reference sequence). With V trimmed by 2 bases and J by 7 bases, 7 bases remained unmatched. This CDR3 has 13 amino acids. The CDR3 DNA is TGTGCCTGGAGTCCATACACGGGGGGGGAGCAGTACGTC. Amino acid sequence: CAWSPYTGGEQYV.

The chain carries TRBV3-1 (or the pseudogene TRBV3-2) and TRBJ2-7, with D perhaps TRBD2 (5 bases). Trimming shortened V by 6 bases and J by 4 bases, and 13 bases separated the two germline ends. From germline, CDR1 is LGHDT and CDR2 YNNKEL (reference sequence). CDR3 length equals 13 residues. CDR3 in DNA: TGTGCCAGCAGTACCCGGGGTATTTACGAGCAGTACTTC. Its translation is CASSTRGIYEQYF.

This clone showed up just a few times. The rearrangement uses TRBV7-9 and TRBJ1-4, with D uncertain. Germline assignment: CDR1 SEHNR and CDR2 FQNEAQ (reference sequence). The CDR3 contains 16 residues. The V and J ends lost 5 bases and 7 bases respectively, with 20 bases between them. CDR3 region: CASSRNTGIRSEKLFF. The CDR3 DNA follows: TGTGCCAGCAGCCGCAATACCGGGATCCGGAGTGAAAAACTGTTTTTT.

The chain joins TRBV19 to TRBJ2-1; TRBD2 agrees at 9 bases. The V and J ends lost 10 bases and 10 bases, in that order; junction bases with no gene match: 17. Germline CDR1 reads LNHDA; CDR2 reads SQIVND (reference sequence). This CDR3 region has 15 residues. Written as DNA, the CDR3 is TGTGCCACCAGGAGGGGGACTAGCTTGGTGGGGGAGCAGTTCTTC. Protein product: CATRRGTSLVGEQFF.

In its sample, this clone was seen a few times. This rearrangement joins TRBV6-4 to TRBJ2-7; 9 bases line up with TRBD1. Germline V lookup: CDR1 MRHNA, CDR2 SNTAGT. This CDR3 region has 17 residues. Unmatched junction bases numbered 12, after V lost 4 bases and J lost 2 bases. In DNA, the CDR3 is TGTGCCAGCAGTGGAGGGGACAGGGCCTCTTTTCCCTACGAGCAGTACGTC. Translated: CASSGGDRASFPYEQYV.

The chain recombines TRBV15 with TRBJ1-5; D gene ambiguous. The CDR3 runs 13 residues. The V and J ends lost 4 bases and 7 bases respectively, with 11 bases between them. Germline values: CDR1 LNHNV, CDR2 YYDKDF (reference sequence). As DNA, the CDR3 is TGTGCCACCAGCACAGTGGGAGTCCAGCCCCAGCATTTT. Protein: CATSTVGVQPQHF. Supplemented by reference TRBV15 and TRBJ1-5, the full variable domain reads DAMVIQNPRYQVTQFGKPVTLSCSQTLNHNVMYWYQQKSSQAPKLLFHYYDKDFNNEADTPDNFQSRRPNTSFCFLDIRSPGLGDTAMYLCATSTVGVQPQHFGDGTRLSIL.

This clone appeared a single time. The chain couples TRBV11-2 to TRBJ1-3; 8 bases align to TRBD1. Germline V gene lookup returns CDR1 SGHAT and CDR2 FQNNGV. With V trimmed by 3 bases and J by 0 bases, 10 bases remained unmatched. The CDR3 length is 18 residues. DNA of the CDR3: TGTGCCAGCAGCTTGGGGCCCGGGGACAGGACCTCTGGAAACACCATATATTTT. Encoded protein: CASSLGPGDRTSGNTIYF.

The chain couples TRBV7-8 to TRBJ2-3, with 9 bases lining up with TRBD2. The germline V gene has CDR1 SGHVS and CDR2 FQNEAQ. The CDR3 totals 17 residues. Trimming removed 5 bases from V and 4 bases from J; junction bases left unmatched: 13. For the CDR3, the DNA is TGTGCCAGCAGCCCCCGGTGGAGCGGGGGGTTGGCAGATACGCAGTATTTT. Translation: CASSPRWSGGLADTQYF.

This chain connects TRBV19 to TRBJ1-1; 7 positions match TRBD1. J was trimmed by 4 bases and V by 4 bases; bases with no gene match: 9. The CDR3 extends over 15 amino acids. Germline CDR1 reads LNHDA; CDR2 reads SQIVND (reference sequence). This chain's CDR3 is CASSTKQGLTTEAFF. Here the CDR3 DNA reads TGTGCCAGTAGTACTAAACAGGGGTTAACCACTGAAGCTTTCTTT.